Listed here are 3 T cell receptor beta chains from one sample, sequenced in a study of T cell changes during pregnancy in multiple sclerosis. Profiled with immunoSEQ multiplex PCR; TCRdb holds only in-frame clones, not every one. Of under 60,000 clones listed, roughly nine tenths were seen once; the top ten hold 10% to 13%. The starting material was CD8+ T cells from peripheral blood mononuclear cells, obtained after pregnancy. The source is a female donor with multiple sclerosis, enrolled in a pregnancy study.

CDR3 nucleotides: TGTGCCAGCAGCTTGGGACTAGCGGGGGATACGCAGTATTTT. It yields the protein CASSLGLAGDTQYF. The chain carries TRBV5-8 and TRBJ2-3, with 11 bases that match TRBD2. CDR1 and CDR2 (germline): SGHTS, YDEGEE. The length of the CDR3 is 14 residues. V shed 0 bases and J 6 bases; nucleotides not matched to a gene: 0.

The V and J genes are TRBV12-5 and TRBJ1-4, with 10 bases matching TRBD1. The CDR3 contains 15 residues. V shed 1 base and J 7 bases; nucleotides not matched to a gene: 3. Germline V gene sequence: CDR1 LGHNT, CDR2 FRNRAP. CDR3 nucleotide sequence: TGTGCTAGTGGTTTGGGGACAGGGGGTCTTGAAAAACTGTTTTTT. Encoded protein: CASGLGTGGLEKLFF.

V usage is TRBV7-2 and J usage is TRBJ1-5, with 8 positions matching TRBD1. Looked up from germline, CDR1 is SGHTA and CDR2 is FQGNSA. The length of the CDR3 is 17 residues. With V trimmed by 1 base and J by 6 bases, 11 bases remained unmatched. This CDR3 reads CASSLVGVGQGVQPQHF. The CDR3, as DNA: TGTGCCAGCAGCTTAGTGGGGGTCGGACAGGGCGTTCAGCCCCAGCATTTT.